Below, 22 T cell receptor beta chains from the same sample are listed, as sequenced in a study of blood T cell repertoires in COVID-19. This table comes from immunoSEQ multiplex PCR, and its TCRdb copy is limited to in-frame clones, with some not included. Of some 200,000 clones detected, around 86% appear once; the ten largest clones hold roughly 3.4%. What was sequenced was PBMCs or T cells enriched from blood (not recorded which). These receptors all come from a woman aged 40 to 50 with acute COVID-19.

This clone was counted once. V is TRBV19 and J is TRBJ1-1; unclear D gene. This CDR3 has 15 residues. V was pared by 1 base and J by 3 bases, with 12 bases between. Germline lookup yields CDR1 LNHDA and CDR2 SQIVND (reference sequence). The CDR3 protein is CASSIVGGRHTEAFF. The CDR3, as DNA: TGTGCCAGTAGTATAGTGGGCGGGAGACACACTGAAGCTTTCTTT.

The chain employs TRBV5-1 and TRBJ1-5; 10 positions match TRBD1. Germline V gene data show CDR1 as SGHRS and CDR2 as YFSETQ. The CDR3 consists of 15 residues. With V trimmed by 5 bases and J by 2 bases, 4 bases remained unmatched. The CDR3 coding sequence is TGCGCCAGCAGAAGGACAGGGGGTCGCAATCAGCCCCAGCATTTT. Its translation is CASRRTGGRNQPQHF.

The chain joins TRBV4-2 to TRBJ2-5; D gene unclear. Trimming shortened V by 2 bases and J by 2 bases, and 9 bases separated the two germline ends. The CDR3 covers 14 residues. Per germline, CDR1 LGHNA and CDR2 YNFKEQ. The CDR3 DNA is TGTGCCAGCAGCCAATTCGCCGGGCAAGAGACCCAGTACTTC. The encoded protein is CASSQFAGQETQYF.

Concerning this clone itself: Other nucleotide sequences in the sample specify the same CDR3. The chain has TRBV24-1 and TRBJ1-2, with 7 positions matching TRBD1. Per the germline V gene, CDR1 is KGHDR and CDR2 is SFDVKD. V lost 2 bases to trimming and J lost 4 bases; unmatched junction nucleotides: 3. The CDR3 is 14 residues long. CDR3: CATSDWDRTYGYTF. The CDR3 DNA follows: TGTGCCACCAGTGATTGGGACAGAACCTATGGCTACACCTTC.

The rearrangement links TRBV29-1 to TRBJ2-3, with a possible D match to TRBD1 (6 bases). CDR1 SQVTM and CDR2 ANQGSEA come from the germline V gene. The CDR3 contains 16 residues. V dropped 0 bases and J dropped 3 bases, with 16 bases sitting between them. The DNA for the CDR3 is TGCAGCGTTGAAGAGCAGGGGTTAATTGAAACAGATACGCAGTATTTT. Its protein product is CSVEEQGLIETDTQYF.

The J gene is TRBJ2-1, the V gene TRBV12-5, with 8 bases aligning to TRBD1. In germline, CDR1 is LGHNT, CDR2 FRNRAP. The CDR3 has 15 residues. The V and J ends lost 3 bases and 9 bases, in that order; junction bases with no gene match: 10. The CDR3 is CASGFGTATGGEQFF. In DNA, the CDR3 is TGTGCTAGTGGTTTCGGTACGGCCACAGGGGGTGAGCAGTTCTTC.

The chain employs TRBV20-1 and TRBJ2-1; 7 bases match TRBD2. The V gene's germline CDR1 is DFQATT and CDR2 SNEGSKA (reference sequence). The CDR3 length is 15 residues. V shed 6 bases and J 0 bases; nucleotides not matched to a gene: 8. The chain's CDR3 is CSASERGSSYNEQFF. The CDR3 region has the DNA TGCAGTGCAAGTGAGCGGGGTAGCTCCTACAATGAGCAGTTCTTC.

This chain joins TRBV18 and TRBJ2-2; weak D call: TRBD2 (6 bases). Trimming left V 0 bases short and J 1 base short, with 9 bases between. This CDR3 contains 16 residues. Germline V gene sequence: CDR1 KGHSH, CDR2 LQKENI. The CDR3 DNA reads TGTGCCAGCTCACCACCGCGGAGGGGGAACACCGGGGAGCTGTTTTTT. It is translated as CASSPPRRGNTGELFF.

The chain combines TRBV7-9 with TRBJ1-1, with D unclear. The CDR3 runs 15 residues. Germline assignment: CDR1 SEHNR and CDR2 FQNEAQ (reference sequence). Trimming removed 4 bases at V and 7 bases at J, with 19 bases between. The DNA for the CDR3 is TGTGCCAGCAGCTCAGAGGTACCCATGAACGGTGAAGCTTTCTTT. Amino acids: CASSSEVPMNGEAFF.

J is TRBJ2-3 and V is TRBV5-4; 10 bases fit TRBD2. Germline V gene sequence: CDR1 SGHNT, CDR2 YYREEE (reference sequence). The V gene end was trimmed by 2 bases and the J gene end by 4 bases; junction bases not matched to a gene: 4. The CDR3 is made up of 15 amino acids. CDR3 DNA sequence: TGTGCCAGCAGCTTAAGCGGGGGGGCCGCAGATACGCAGTATTTT. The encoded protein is CASSLSGGAADTQYF.

The CDR3 loop reads CASSQEGAGGRTDTQYF. As DNA, the CDR3 is TGCGCCAGCAGCCAAGAAGGCGCAGGGGGACGCACAGATACGCAGTATTTT. The chain has TRBV4-1 and TRBJ2-3; 7 bases match TRBD1. The CDR3 is 17 amino acids. Trimming at V came to 0 bases and at J to 1 base, leaving 7 bases not matched to a gene. CDR1 is MGHRA and CDR2 is YSYEKL in the germline V gene.

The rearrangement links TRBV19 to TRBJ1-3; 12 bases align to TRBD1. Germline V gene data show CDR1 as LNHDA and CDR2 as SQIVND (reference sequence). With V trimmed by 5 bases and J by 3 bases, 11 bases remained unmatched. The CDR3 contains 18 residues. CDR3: CASSPLGQGATYGNTIYF. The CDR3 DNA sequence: TGTGCCAGTAGTCCTTTGGGACAGGGGGCAACATATGGAAACACCATATATTTT.

The CDR3 sequence is CASSESTVNYGYTF. The CDR3 DNA is TGCGCCAGCAGCGAATCTACAGTGAACTATGGCTACACCTTC. This sequence joins TRBV5-1 and TRBJ1-2; D remains unclear. The V end lost 4 bases, the J end lost 2 bases, and 12 bases lay between the germline ends. Germline CDR1 reads SGHRS; CDR2 reads YFSETQ. The CDR3 loop spans 14 amino acids.

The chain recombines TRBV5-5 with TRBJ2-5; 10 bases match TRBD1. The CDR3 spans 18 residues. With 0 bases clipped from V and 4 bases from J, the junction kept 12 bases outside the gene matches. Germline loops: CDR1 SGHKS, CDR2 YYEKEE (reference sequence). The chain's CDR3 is CASSLGVPGQGLGETQYF. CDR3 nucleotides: TGTGCCAGCAGCTTGGGAGTCCCGGGACAGGGGTTGGGAGAGACCCAGTACTTC.

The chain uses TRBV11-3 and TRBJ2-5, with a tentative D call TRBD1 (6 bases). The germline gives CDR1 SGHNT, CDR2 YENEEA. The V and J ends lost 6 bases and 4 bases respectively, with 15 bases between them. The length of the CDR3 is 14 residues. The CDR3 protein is CASSTGSGAETQYF. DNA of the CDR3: TGTGCCAGCAGTACAGGGTCCGGAGCAGAGACCCAGTACTTC.

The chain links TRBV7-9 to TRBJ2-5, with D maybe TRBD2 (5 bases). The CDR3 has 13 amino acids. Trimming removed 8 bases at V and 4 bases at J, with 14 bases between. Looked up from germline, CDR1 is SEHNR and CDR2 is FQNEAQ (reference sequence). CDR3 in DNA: TGTGCCAGCCAGGCGGGCGGAGGAGAGACCCAGTACTTC. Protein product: CASQAGGGETQYF.

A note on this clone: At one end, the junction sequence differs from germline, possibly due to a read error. DNA of the CDR3: TGTGCCATCAGCGAGTCAGGGGTAGGAAGTATGGGGGCTTTCTTT. Residues: CAISESGVGSMGAFF. The chain has TRBV10-3 and TRBJ1-1; D might be TRBD1 (6 bases). The CDR3 contains 15 residues. Per the germline V gene, CDR1 is ENHRY and CDR2 is SYGVKD.

The CDR3 DNA reads as TGCGCCAGCAGGAGCACAGGGGCCGTAGGAGATGAGCAGTTCTTC. Translated: CASRSTGAVGDEQFF. The rearrangement links TRBV5-1 to TRBJ2-1, with 7 bases that match TRBD1. V trimming: 5 bases; J trimming: 8 bases; junction bases outside the gene matches: 13. CDR1 is SGHRS and CDR2 is YFSETQ in the germline V gene. CDR3 length: 15 amino acids. Using reference TRBV5-1 and TRBJ2-1 for the parts outside the CDR3, the full variable domain is KAGVTQTPRYLIKTRGQQVTLSCSPISGHRSVSWYQQTPGQGLQFLFEYFSETQRNKGNFPGRFSGRQFSNSRSEMNVSTLELGDSALYLCASRSTGAVGDEQFFGPGTRLTVL.

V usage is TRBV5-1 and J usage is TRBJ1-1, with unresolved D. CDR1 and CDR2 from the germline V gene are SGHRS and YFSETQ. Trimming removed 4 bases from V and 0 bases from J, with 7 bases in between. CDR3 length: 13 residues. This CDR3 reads CASSPSMNTEAFF. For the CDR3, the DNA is TGCGCCAGCAGCCCTAGCATGAACACTGAAGCTTTCTTT.

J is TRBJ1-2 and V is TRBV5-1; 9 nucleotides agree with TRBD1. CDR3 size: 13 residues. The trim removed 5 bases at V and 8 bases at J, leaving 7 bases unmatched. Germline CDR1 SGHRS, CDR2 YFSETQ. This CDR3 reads CASRTGGDNGYTF. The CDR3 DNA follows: TGCGCCAGCAGAACAGGGGGCGACAACGGCTACACCTTC. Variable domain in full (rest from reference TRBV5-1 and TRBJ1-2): KAGVTQTPRYLIKTRGQQVTLSCSPISGHRSVSWYQQTPGQGLQFLFEYFSETQRNKGNFPGRFSGRQFSNSRSEMNVSTLELGDSALYLCASRTGGDNGYTFGSGTRLTVV.

The CDR3 sequence: CASSLPGLNTEAFF. DNA of the CDR3: TGTGCCAGCAGCTTACCAGGGTTGAACACTGAAGCTTTCTTT. This chain uses TRBV7-9 with TRBJ1-1; a possible D gene is TRBD1 (5 bases). Germline CDR1 reads SEHNR; CDR2 reads FQNEAQ (reference sequence). This CDR3 contains 14 residues. V lost 2 bases and J lost 0, with 7 bases in between.

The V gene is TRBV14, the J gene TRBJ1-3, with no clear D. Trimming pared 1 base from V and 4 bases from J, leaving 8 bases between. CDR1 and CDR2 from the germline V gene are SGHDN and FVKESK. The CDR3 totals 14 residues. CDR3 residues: CASSQGTKGNTIYF. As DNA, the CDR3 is TGTGCCAGCAGCCAAGGAACTAAAGGAAACACCATATATTTT.